This TCR beta chain was identified during a study of human T cells and chemical hapten exposure. Germline V gene lookup returns CDR1 SNHLY and CDR2 FYNNEI. J gave up 8 bases and V 6 bases, and 9 bases lay outside the gene matches. The CDR3 is 16 amino acids. One entry per CDR3 protein, called by TCRdb with MiXCR from the RACE reads. The data show about 95,000 distinct CDR3 sequences, 11% seen once. Sample time point: patch test 2, 6 weeks after DPC sensitization. The treatment is: therapeutic diphenylcyclopropenone sensitization with weekly scalp DPC. The sequencing used whole blood, collected in connection with sensitization to the hapten diphenylcyclopropenone (DPC). The chain is built from TRBV2 and TRBJ2-1; 14 nucleotides align to TRBD2. The clonotype was recovered from a woman aged 35 to 49 with alopecia areata. Some clones in this sample may be carry-over from other donors' samples. The CDR3 loop is CASRTGTSGSVHEQFF. CDR3 in DNA: TGTGCCAGCAGAACCGGGACTAGCGGGAGCGTTCATGAGCAGTTCTTC.